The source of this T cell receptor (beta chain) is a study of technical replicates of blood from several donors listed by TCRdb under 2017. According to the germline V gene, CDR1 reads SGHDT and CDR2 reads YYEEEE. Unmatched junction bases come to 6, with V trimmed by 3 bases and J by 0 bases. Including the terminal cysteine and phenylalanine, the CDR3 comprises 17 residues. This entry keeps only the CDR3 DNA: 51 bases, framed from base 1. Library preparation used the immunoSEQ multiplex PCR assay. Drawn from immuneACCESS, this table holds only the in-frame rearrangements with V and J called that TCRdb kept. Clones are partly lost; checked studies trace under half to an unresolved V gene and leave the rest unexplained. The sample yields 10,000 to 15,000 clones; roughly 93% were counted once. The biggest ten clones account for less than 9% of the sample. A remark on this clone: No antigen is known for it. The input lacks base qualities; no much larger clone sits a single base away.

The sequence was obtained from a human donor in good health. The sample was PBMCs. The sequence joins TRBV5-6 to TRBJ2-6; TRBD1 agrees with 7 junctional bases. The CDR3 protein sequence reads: CASSWGHRGSGANVLTF. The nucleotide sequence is TGTGCCAGCAGCTGGGGACACAGGGGCTCTGGGGCCAACGTCCTGACTTTC.